This T cell receptor beta chain derives from a study of shared clonotypes between healthy human individuals (dated by TCRdb to 2020 to 2021). About the full investigation: The cohort comprised a couple of women and a few men aged 18 to 49 years. For each donor, CD4 naive and CD4 memory were each given three plates, CD8 naive was given two plates, and CD8 memory was given one plate. Leukapheresis yielded between about 0.94 and 8.9 billion PBMCs per donor. The study deeply sequenced blood TCR repertoires of five healthy adults to estimate repertoire size and the extent of clonotype sharing between individuals. To increase sequencing depth and limit assay-specific biases, TCR repertoire library preparation and sequencing were carried out by different laboratories using diverse techniques.

Points the paper makes about the study in general: Compared with non-shared clonotypes, the clonotypes found in all four sorted-subset donors had higher generation probabilities. When a few donors were compared, the shared fraction of clonotypes was about 5% for naive CD4, less than 4% for naive CD8, about 2.4% for memory CD4, and 0.35% to 0.4% for memory CD8. Larger estimated clonotype richness was generally found for naive subsets than for memory subsets. Rarefaction of sorted-subset datasets indicated incomplete sequencing despite the large sequencing depth. Sampling was restricted to blood, and TCR repertoires in tissues likely differ from the TCR repertoires found in blood. The small number of donors limited the genetic and exposure-history diversity represented. Based on pairwise subsampling, the degree of clonotype sharing among donors was expected to be affected by sequencing depth.

Donors were healthy HIV-negative adults with no recently reported acute infections or vaccinations. Every donor was a Caucasian adult living in Nashville, Tennessee, USA. CD4+ T cells were enriched by magnetic negative selection; naive cells were then positively selected on CD45RA, and the negative fraction formed the memory subset. Blood was collected by leukapheresis, and PBMCs were isolated by Ficoll-Histopaque density gradient centrifugation and then cryopreserved in liquid nitrogen vapor phase. Analytical flow cytometry was used to check the purity and quantity of every magnetically sorted T cell population. Each sorted fraction had its genomic DNA isolated and then quantified by UV absorbance on a Nanodrop 2000c. Deletion took 1 base off V and 5 bases off J, with a span of 14 bases between the germline ends. The germline V gene supplies CDR1 MGHRA and CDR2 YSYEKL. Counted from cysteine to phenylalanine, this CDR3 has 16 amino acids. Of all the DNA, just the CDR3 is kept, 48 bases in frame from base 1.

TCR CDR3 regions were amplified from genomic DNA by multiplex PCR using the deep immunoSEQ assay. Extracted genomic DNA from each cell subset was distributed evenly across all wells of several immunoSEQ 96-well plates, and each plate was treated as a replicate. For sorted subsets, each replicate PCR was loaded with about 0.2 ug genomic DNA, equivalent to about 33,000 T cell genomes. Purified libraries were quantified with a Qubit 3.0 fluorometer, sized on a Bioanalyzer 2100, and re-quantified with the KAPA Library Quantification kit. Each immunoSEQ 96-well plate was sequenced on its own single-read 150-cycle Illumina NextSeq 550 flow cell. On the study's bioinformatics: The immunoSEQ output contained only junctional sequences without quality scores, so filtering could not match that applied to full-length reads. To assign V/J genes and CDR3, sequences were annotated against IMGT germline references using PyIR, a Python wrapper for IgBLAST v1.9. Reads with weak V/J assignments (E-value above 1e-6), missing CDR3, stop codons, out-of-frame junctions, or ambiguous translated residues were removed. V3J clonotypes were defined by identical inferred V gene, J gene, and CDR3 amino acid sequence. To compute the percentage overlap between repertoires, the number of shared unique clonotypes was divided by the size of the smaller repertoire. Repertoire richness was assessed with RTK rarefaction, the Chao1 estimator, and Recon v2.1 estimates of unobserved clonotypes. Generation probabilities for all TCRbeta clonotypes obtained by the gDNA method from a handful of donors were computed using OLGA. TCRdb retrieved this table from immuneACCESS and kept in-frame rearrangements only. Not all clones are present; in checked studies, unresolved V genes account for under half, and no reason is known for the remainder. V and J calls and clone size are as listed in that table; D and trimming were resolved from the DNA. The sample table records hundreds of thousands of clones; roughly 95% of these occur just once. The ten largest clones add up to 0.055% to 0.075% of the sample.

As for this clone: Its antigen is unknown. There are no base qualities to consult, and no much larger clone falls within one base.

This TCR derives from a woman in her twenties or thirties in good health. Recombination linked TRBV4-1 to TRBJ1-4; the D gene cannot be named for sure. The sample was naive CD4+ T cells sorted from blood. The sample's cell subset or site label is to be understood as: CD45RA+ positively selected. At the DNA level, the sequence is TGCGCCAGCAGCCAAGGCTCTCCCACCGACAATGAAAAACTGTTTTTT. Its translation reads: CASSQGSPTDNEKLFF.